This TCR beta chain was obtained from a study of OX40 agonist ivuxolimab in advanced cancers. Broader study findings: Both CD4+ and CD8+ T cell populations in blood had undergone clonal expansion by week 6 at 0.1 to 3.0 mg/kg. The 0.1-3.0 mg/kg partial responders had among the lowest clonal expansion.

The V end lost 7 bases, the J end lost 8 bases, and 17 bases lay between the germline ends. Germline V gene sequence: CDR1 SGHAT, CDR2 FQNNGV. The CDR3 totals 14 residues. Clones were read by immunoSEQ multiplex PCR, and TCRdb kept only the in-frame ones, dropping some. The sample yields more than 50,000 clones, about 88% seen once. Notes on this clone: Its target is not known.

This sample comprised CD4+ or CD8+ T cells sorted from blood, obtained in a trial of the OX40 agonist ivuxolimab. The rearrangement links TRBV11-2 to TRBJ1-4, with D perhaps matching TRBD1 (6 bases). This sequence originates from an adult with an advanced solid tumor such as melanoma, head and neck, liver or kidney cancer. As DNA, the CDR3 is TGTGCCAGCACCATGGGGGGGCGTGGAGAAAAACTGTTTTTT. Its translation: CASTMGGRGEKLFF.